These 27 T cell receptor beta chains were all obtained from the same sample, sequenced in a study of regulatory T cells in long-lasting Graves disease. Arm-PCR of CDR3 regions and iRepertoire HTBI primers were the basis on which TCR beta libraries were built. TCRdb fed the multiplex PCR reads into MiXCR, producing one record per CDR3 protein. The sample includes 300,000 to 500,000 distinct CDR3 sequences, around 20% seen only once; the top ten take roughly 20%. Stated time point: persistent/refractory GD, antithyroid drugs over 5 years with positive TRAb. RNA extracted from PBMCs served as the sequencing template. Sequences were derived from peripheral blood mononuclear cells (PBMCs), sampled when the disease was refractory, from a patient treated with antithyroid drugs. These receptors were obtained from a female donor with Graves disease.

The chain's CDR3 is CSAREGGIIEAFF. DNA for the CDR3: TGCAGTGCTAGAGAAGGGGGCATCATTGAAGCTTTCTTT. The rearrangement uses TRBV20-1 and TRBJ1-1; 7 bases line up with TRBD1. CDR3 length equals 13 residues. With V trimmed by 0 bases and J by 7 bases, 5 bases remained unmatched. The V gene's germline CDR1 is DFQATT and CDR2 SNEGSKA (reference sequence).

This clonotype was observed many times. CDR3 bases: TGTGCCAGCAGACTTGGGCCTTCAAATTCACCCCTCCACTTT. It codes for CASRLGPSNSPLHF. This chain uses TRBV3-1 with TRBJ1-6; no clear D gene. There are 14 residues in the CDR3. The V end was cut by 6 bases, the J end by 7 bases, with 13 bases between. The V gene's germline CDR1 is LGHDT and CDR2 YNNKEL (reference sequence).

The chain combines TRBV11-2 with TRBJ2-7; 9 bases agree with TRBD1. The CDR3 is 16 residues long. The V gene end was trimmed by 0 bases and the J gene end by 1 base; junction bases not matched to a gene: 4. Germline V gene data show CDR1 as SGHAT and CDR2 as FQNNGV. The CDR3 coding sequence is TGTGCCAGCAGCTTAGATTTACAGGGGGCTTCCTACGAGCAGTACTTC. Its translation is CASSLDLQGASYEQYF.

This clonotype was observed many times. The CDR3 spells CAWSGGRAGELFF. CDR3 nucleotide sequence: TGTGCCTGGAGTGGGGGAAGGGCCGGGGAGCTGTTTTTT. The chain joins TRBV30 to TRBJ2-2; D gene uncertain. CDR3 length equals 13 residues. V was clipped by 1 base and J by 6 bases, with 9 bases between them. Per germline, CDR1 GTSNPN and CDR2 SVGIG (reference sequence).

Many counts were recorded for this clonotype. The V gene is TRBV7-2, the J gene TRBJ1-2; a weak D match, TRBD1 (6 bases). The V end was cut by 5 bases, the J end by 4 bases, with 14 bases between. Germline-derived CDR1 and CDR2 are SGHTA and FQGNSA. The length of the CDR3 is 14 residues. The CDR3 sequence: CASSPRTVTYGYTF. CDR3 coding DNA: TGTGCCAGCAGCCCGCGGACAGTTACCTATGGCTACACCTTC.

The V gene is TRBV27, the J gene TRBJ1-5; TRBD1 aligns across 11 bases. Trimming at V came to 3 bases and at J to 11 bases, leaving 9 bases not matched to a gene. The CDR3 loop spans 15 amino acids. Germline CDR1 is MNHEY and CDR2 is SMNVEV (reference sequence). The chain's CDR3 is CASSLGQGGSGAQHF. The CDR3 DNA follows: TGTGCCAGCAGTTTGGGACAGGGGGGATCCGGGGCCCAGCATTTT.

The table lists this clonotype with a few counts. The rearrangement uses TRBV6-2 or TRBV6-3 and TRBJ1-2; D call uncertain. The V and J ends lost 7 bases and 4 bases respectively, with 13 bases between them. The V gene's germline CDR1 is MNHEY and CDR2 SVGEGT. The CDR3 consists of 13 residues. The CDR3 region is CASTVMEGYGYTF. DNA of the CDR3: TGTGCCAGCACCGTTATGGAGGGCTATGGCTACACCTTC.

This clonotype was seen a handful of times. The CDR3 loop reads CATPGVGFGYTF. In nucleotides, the CDR3 is TGTGCCACCCCGGGCGTGGGGTTCGGCTACACCTTC. The chain combines TRBV6-4 with TRBJ1-2; D ambiguous. The germline gives CDR1 MRHNA, CDR2 SNTAGT. The CDR3 has 12 residues. The V end was cut by 10 bases, the J end by 8 bases, with 17 bases between.

As for this clonotype: A much larger clone lies a single base off, so this may be a read error. This chain joins TRBV5-1 and TRBJ2-7; maybe TRBD1 (6 bases). The length of the CDR3 is 14 residues. Germline assignment: CDR1 SGHRS and CDR2 YFSETQ. The CDR3 loop reads CASSLTSGAYGQYF. Here the CDR3 DNA reads TGCGCCAGCAGCTTAACTTCAGGGGCCTACGGGCAGTACTTC.

This clonotype showed up just a few times. V and J are TRBV19 and TRBJ2-5; TRBD2 matches 7 bases. CDR3 length: 15 amino acids. Germline trimming cut 9 bases from V and 5 bases from J; bases unmatched to any gene: 15. Germline CDR1 and CDR2: LNHDA and SQIVND (reference sequence). The CDR3 nucleotides read TGTGCCAGCAGACCAGGGACCCTCGGGAGGGAGACCCAGTACTTC. This encodes CASRPGTLGRETQYF.

This clonotype was seen more than once but under ten times. This sequence joins TRBV28 and TRBJ2-5, with 10 bases aligning to TRBD2. V shed 7 bases, J shed 5 bases, and the junction held 16 bases outside the gene matches. This CDR3 region has 17 residues. Germline CDR1 is MDHEN and CDR2 is SYDVKM. The DNA of the CDR3 is TGTGCCAGCAATTTCCCCCACTCGACAGCGGGGGGGGAGACCCAGTACTTC. Protein sequence: CASNFPHSTAGGETQYF.

The CDR3 sequence: CASTAGGTGELFF. CDR3 DNA: TGTGCCAGTACAGCGGGCGGTACCGGGGAGCTGTTTTTT. The chain combines TRBV19 with TRBJ2-2; a weak D match, TRBD2 (6 bases). CDR3 length: 13 amino acids. CDR1 and CDR2 from the germline V gene are LNHDA and SQIVND (reference sequence). Deletions cut 7 bases from V and 5 bases from J, with 11 bases between.

The J gene is TRBJ1-6, the V gene TRBV20-1; D possibly corresponds to TRBD1 (6 bases). The CDR3 sequence is 18 residues long. CDR1 is DFQATT, CDR2 SNEGSKA, per germline (reference sequence). Trimming cost V 0 bases and J 0 bases, with 15 bases left between them. The CDR3 protein is CSARDGTSQGSYNSPLHF. The DNA for the CDR3 is TGCAGTGCTAGAGATGGGACATCCCAAGGCTCCTATAATTCACCCCTCCACTTT.

The chain employs TRBV29-1 and TRBJ2-3; D perhaps matches TRBD2 (6 bases). Trimming left V 4 bases short and J 1 base short, with 12 bases between. The CDR3 loop spans 14 amino acids. Germline loops: CDR1 SQVTM, CDR2 ANQGSEA. The DNA of the CDR3 is TGCAGCGTTGGGAGGGATAGGCGCACAGATACGCAGTATTTT. Translation gives CSVGRDRRTDTQYF.

The chain has TRBV12-3 or TRBV12-4 and TRBJ2-3; D is ambiguous. This CDR3 region has 14 residues. With 4 bases removed from V and 3 bases from J, the gap between germline ends came to 11 bases. The CDR3, as DNA: TGTGCCAGCAGTTCGGCTATGGAGACAGATACGCAGTATTTT. Translation: CASSSAMETDTQYF.

Points on this clonotype: With a far larger clone one base away, a read error is the likely cause. The rearrangement links TRBV6-5 to TRBJ2-5; 10 nucleotides align to TRBD2. Germline loops: CDR1 MNHEY, CDR2 SVGAGI. J was trimmed by 7 bases and V by 4 bases; bases with no gene match: 9. CDR3 size: 15 residues. The CDR3, as DNA: TGTGCCAGCAGTTCCCCCCAGGTAGCGGGGGGGACCCAGTACTTC. This gives the protein CASSSPQVAGGTQYF.

The V and J genes are TRBV20-1 and TRBJ2-7; D call uncertain. Germline V gene lookup returns CDR1 DFQATT and CDR2 SNEGSKA (reference sequence). Between the trimmed V and J ends, which lost 0 bases and 3 bases, there was a span of 15 bases. The CDR3 runs 15 residues. The CDR3 DNA reads as TGCAGTGCTAGAGATGAATCGGGTCTCAACTACGAGCAGTACTTC. This gives the protein CSARDESGLNYEQYF.

The rearrangement links TRBV20-1 to TRBJ2-7, with 14 bases aligning to TRBD2. Germline assignment: CDR1 DFQATT and CDR2 SNEGSKA (reference sequence). CDR3 length: 18 residues. J gave up 2 bases and V 0 bases, and 9 bases lay outside the gene matches. CDR3 sequence: CSARDPTSGRARTYEQYF. As DNA, the CDR3 is TGCAGTGCTAGAGATCCGACTAGCGGGAGGGCCAGGACCTACGAGCAGTACTTC.

The rearrangement uses TRBV20-1 and TRBJ2-7; D is perhaps TRBD1 or TRBD2 (5 bases each). V was trimmed by 6 bases and J by 5 bases, leaving 20 bases between them. Per the germline V gene, CDR1 is DFQATT and CDR2 is SNEGSKA (reference sequence). The CDR3 has 14 residues. The chain's CDR3 is CSAPDTPRANEQYF. As DNA, the CDR3 is TGCAGTGCCCCGGACACCCCGAGGGCCAACGAGCAGTACTTC.

The V gene is TRBV13, the J gene TRBJ1-1; D is unresolved. V lost 5 bases, J lost 4 bases, and 11 bases lay in between. The CDR3 spans 13 residues. Germline V gene data show CDR1 as PRHDT and CDR2 as FYEKMQ (reference sequence). The CDR3 protein is CASSPFGVTEAFF. CDR3 bases: TGTGCCAGCAGCCCCTTCGGGGTCACTGAAGCTTTCTTT. The full variable domain, in which reference TRBV13 and TRBJ1-1 provide the parts outside the CDR3, is AAGVIQSPRHLIKEKRETATLKCYPIPRHDTVYWYQQGPGQDPQFLISFYEKMQSDKGSIPDRFSAQQFSDYHSELNMSSLELGDSALYFCASSPFGVTEAFFGQGTRLTVV.

This clonotype has just a few counts. The chain combines TRBV28 with TRBJ2-7, with 7 positions matching TRBD2. Germline V gene sequence: CDR1 MDHEN, CDR2 SYDVKM. The junction had 16 bases not matched to a gene; V was cut back by 4 bases and J by 4 bases. The CDR3 length is 17 residues. The CDR3 protein is CASSSLWSQAGSYEQYF. In DNA form, the CDR3 reads TGTGCCAGCAGTTCGCTCTGGAGTCAAGCGGGGTCTTACGAGCAGTACTTC.

As concerns this clonotype: A single base separates this from a much larger clone, so it may be a read error. The chain couples TRBV7-6 to TRBJ2-7; 7 nucleotides match TRBD1. Looked up from germline, CDR1 is SGHVS and CDR2 is FNYEAQ. V was clipped by 0 bases and J by 1 base; unmatched bases: 3. This CDR3 comprises 15 residues. CDR3 nucleotides: TGTGCCAGCAGCTTAGCGAAGGACAGGTCCTACGAGCAGTACTTC. Residues: CASSLAKDRSYEQYF.

With respect to this clonotype: One end of the junction is discordant with germline, which a read error may explain. This chain joins TRBV7-2 and TRBJ2-7; TRBD2 matches 12 bases. Per the germline V gene, CDR1 is SGHTA and CDR2 is FQGNSA. The CDR3 extends over 15 amino acids. CDR3 nucleotides: TGTGCCAGCAGCTTAGGTCCCTCGGGACTAGCGGGCCGGAACTTC. It yields the protein CASSLGPSGLAGRNF.

A few counts support this clonotype. This sequence may be a read error, since a much larger clone differs from it by one base. V is TRBV12-3 or TRBV12-4 and J is TRBJ2-7; D may be TRBD1 (5 bases). V was shortened by 2 bases and J by 6 bases, with 5 bases between the two germline ends. CDR3 length: 11 amino acids. The CDR3: CASSLQGEQYF. DNA for the CDR3: TGTGCCAGCAGTTTACAGGGCGAGCAGTACTTC.

This rearrangement joins TRBV7-3 to TRBJ1-3, with 7 bases identical to TRBD1. The CDR3 contains 14 residues. Germline loops: CDR1 SGHTA, CDR2 FQGTGA. The ends lost 5 bases at V and 4 bases at J; junction bases unmatched: 5. The CDR3 is CASSLGGRGNTIYF. The CDR3 DNA is TGTGCCAGCAGCCTAGGGGGCAGGGGAAACACCATATATTTT.

Worth noting for this clonotype: A single base is all that separates this from a far larger clone, so a read error is likely. The V call is TRBV28, the J call TRBJ2-1, with TRBD1 identical over 10 bases. After removal of 4 bases from V and 10 bases from J, the junction contained 10 bases not matched to a gene. Germline V gene sequence: CDR1 MDHEN, CDR2 SYDVKM. The CDR3 spans 15 residues. This chain's CDR3 is CASSSDRGLFYEQFF. In DNA, the CDR3 is TGTGCCAGCAGTTCCGACAGGGGGCTATTCTACGAGCAGTTCTTC.

The chain links TRBV12-3 or TRBV12-4 to TRBJ1-1; possible D gene TRBD1, 5 bases. CDR3 length: 14 residues. V was trimmed by 5 bases and J by 4 bases, leaving 14 bases between them. The CDR3 sequence: CASSPGGGATEAFF. The CDR3 nucleotides are TGTGCCAGCAGTCCGGGGGGAGGGGCCACTGAAGCTTTCTTT.